One and the same sample provided the 20 T cell receptor beta chains below, sequenced in a study of blood T cell repertoires in COVID-19. Assay: immunoSEQ multiplex PCR; the TCRdb copy retains only in-frame clones and omits some. This sample yields around 270,000 clones, of which 70% to 90% are seen a single time; roughly 4% belongs to the top ten. Sequenced input: PBMCs or T cells enriched from blood (not recorded which). The receptors were sampled from a woman in her thirties who had recovered from COVID-19.

The chain couples TRBV7-2 to TRBJ1-2; D not certain. The CDR3 has 13 residues. CDR1 is SGHTA and CDR2 is FQGNSA in the germline V gene. Trimming stripped 5 bases from V and 5 bases from J, with 12 bases between. The CDR3 here is CASSPGPGYGYTF. CDR3 coding DNA: TGTGCCAGCAGCCCGGGCCCGGGGTATGGCTACACCTTC.

The chain employs TRBV21-1 and TRBJ2-3; TRBD2 is taken as the D call from the table, unchecked against the DNA. TRBV21-1 is a documented pseudogene. The CDR3 spans 15 residues. CDR3 nucleotides: TGTGCCAGCACCAGCGGGACTAGCGGCACAGATACGCAGTATTTT. Translated: CASTSGTSGTDTQYF.

The chain joins TRBV30 to TRBJ1-5; TRBD1 matches at 9 bases. CDR1 is GTSNPN and CDR2 is SVGIG in the germline V gene (reference sequence). The CDR3 is 15 amino acids. V shed 2 bases, J shed 3 bases, and the junction held 5 bases outside the gene matches. The CDR3 here is CAWSPTGGNNQPQHF. CDR3 DNA: TGTGCCTGGAGTCCTACAGGGGGCAACAATCAGCCCCAGCATTTT.

V gene TRBV5-6 combines with J gene TRBJ1-2; 7 nucleotides align to TRBD1. Germline V CDR1 and CDR2: SGHDT, YYEEEE. CDR3 length equals 14 residues. The V gene end was trimmed by 4 bases and the J gene end by 4 bases; junction bases not matched to a gene: 7. For the CDR3, the DNA is TGTGCCAGCAGCCAAGGGGGCTACCTCTATGGCTACACCTTC. Its protein product is CASSQGGYLYGYTF.

The chain has TRBV4-1 and TRBJ2-7, with 8 nucleotides matching TRBD1. This CDR3 region has 15 residues. Trimming took 0 bases from V and 1 from J; bases not matched to a gene: 2. CDR1 is MGHRA and CDR2 is YSYEKL in the germline V gene. The DNA of the CDR3 is TGCGCCAGCAGCCAAGAAACAGGGGGATCCTACGAGCAGTACTTC. Its translation is CASSQETGGSYEQYF.

The J gene is TRBJ2-3, the V gene TRBV5-1; TRBD2 agrees at 13 bases. Germline loops: CDR1 SGHRS, CDR2 YFSETQ. There are 19 residues in the CDR3. The V gene end was trimmed by 4 bases and the J gene end by 6 bases; junction bases not matched to a gene: 17. CDR3 in amino acids: CASSPELAGGLHPFDTQYF. CDR3 bases: TGCGCCAGCAGCCCGGAACTAGCGGGAGGGCTTCATCCTTTCGATACGCAGTATTTT.

This clone showed up just once. The rearrangement links TRBV11-2 to TRBJ2-1, with a possible D match to TRBD2 (5 bases). V lost 7 bases and J 7 bases, leaving 26 bases between the germline ends. Germline CDR1 reads SGHAT; CDR2 reads FQNNGV. CDR3 length equals 17 residues. As DNA, the CDR3 is TGTGCCAGCACCCTGGGGAGTTGGGAGCAGAGCACAAATGAGCAGTTCTTC. It translates to CASTLGSWEQSTNEQFF.

The genes are TRBV4-2 and TRBJ1-3, with D uncertain. Germline values: CDR1 LGHNA, CDR2 YNFKEQ. The CDR3 is made up of 15 amino acids. Trimming removed 5 bases at V and 0 bases at J, with 11 bases between. The CDR3 loop is CASSSSGYSGNTIYF. As DNA, the CDR3 is TGTGCCAGCAGCTCATCAGGCTACTCTGGAAACACCATATATTTT.

J is TRBJ2-7 and V is TRBV11-2; D is perhaps TRBD2 (6 bases). Germline V gene sequence: CDR1 SGHAT, CDR2 FQNNGV. V dropped 2 bases and J dropped 7 bases, with 15 bases sitting between them. CDR3 length equals 14 residues. Here the CDR3 reads CASSLNWGEGEQYF. Written as DNA, the CDR3 is TGTGCCAGCAGCTTAAATTGGGGGGAAGGTGAGCAGTACTTC.

This clone was seen once. The V and J genes are TRBV27 and TRBJ1-3; TRBD1 agrees at 9 bases. V was pared by 5 bases and J by 8 bases, with 4 bases of the junction left unmatched. Germline loops: CDR1 MNHEY, CDR2 SMNVEV (reference sequence). The CDR3 is made up of 13 amino acids. CDR3 amino acids: CASSLGQGDTIYF. The CDR3 nucleotides are TGTGCCAGCAGTCTGGGACAGGGAGACACCATATATTTT.

The chain employs TRBV29-1 and TRBJ2-7; D is possibly TRBD2 (5 bases). The CDR3 runs to 13 residues. Germline values: CDR1 SQVTM, CDR2 ANQGSEA. V shed 4 bases and J shed 3 bases, with 13 bases lying between them. This chain's CDR3 is CSVGGLNIYEQYF. DNA of the CDR3: TGCAGCGTTGGAGGACTCAATATCTACGAGCAGTACTTC.

The CDR3: CSVTGLAGSTDTQYF. CDR3 sequence (DNA): TGCAGCGTGACGGGACTAGCGGGGAGCACAGATACGCAGTATTTT. V and J are TRBV29-1 and TRBJ2-3; 13 bases are shared with TRBD2. Trimming removed 6 bases from V and 0 bases from J; junction bases left unmatched: 3. Germline V gene sequence: CDR1 SQVTM, CDR2 ANQGSEA. The CDR3 length is 15 residues.

The rearrangement joins TRBV11-2 to TRBJ1-4, with 9 bases fitting TRBD1. V lost 4 bases and J lost 5; bases outside the gene matches: 11. Germline loops: CDR1 SGHAT, CDR2 FQNNGV. This CDR3 is 17 amino acids long. Written as DNA, the CDR3 is TGTGCCAGCAGCTCCTCGAATACCGGGACAGGGAATGAAAAACTGTTTTTT. Its protein is CASSSSNTGTGNEKLFF.

The chain couples TRBV7-6 to TRBJ2-7; D may be TRBD2 (6 bases). The CDR3 spans 18 residues. CDR1 is SGHVS, CDR2 FNYEAQ, per germline. Trimming left V 4 bases short and J 0 bases short, with 22 bases between. CDR3 in DNA: TGTGCCAGCAGCTCAGGATCGGAGGAGGGTCTTAGCTCCTACGAGCAGTACTTC. Translation: CASSSGSEEGLSSYEQYF.

This clone appeared a single time. The chain couples TRBV28 to TRBJ1-1; no firm D call. The CDR3 has 14 residues. Germline V gene lookup returns CDR1 MDHEN and CDR2 SYDVKM. The V gene lost 1 base and the J gene lost 3 bases, with 9 bases spanning the gap. The CDR3 region is CASSLSVEDTEAFF. CDR3 nucleotide sequence: TGTGCCAGCAGTTTATCGGTGGAGGACACTGAAGCTTTCTTT. The full variable domain, with the rest looked up from reference TRBV28 and TRBJ1-1, is DVKVTQSSRYLVKRTGEKVFLECVQDMDHENMFWYRQDPGLGLRLIYFSYDVKMKEKGDIPEGYSVSREKKERFSLILESASTNQTSMYLCASSLSVEDTEAFFGQGTRLTVV.

The chain combines TRBV27 with TRBJ1-5; no reliable D call. The CDR3 contains 15 residues. Germline-derived CDR1 and CDR2 are MNHEY and SMNVEV (reference sequence). Trimming shortened V by 2 bases and J by 3 bases, and 11 bases separated the two germline ends. As DNA, the CDR3 is TGTGCCAGCAGTTTAAATCTCGGGGTCAATCAGCCCCAGCATTTT. Translated, it gives CASSLNLGVNQPQHF.

The chain has TRBV28 and TRBJ2-7; D might be TRBD2 (5 bases). In germline, CDR1 is MDHEN, CDR2 SYDVKM. The CDR3 covers 12 residues. Trimming removed 6 bases at V and 2 bases at J, with 8 bases between. CDR3 nucleotides: TGTGCCAGCAGGAGGGCCGCCTACGAGCAGTACTTC. Protein product: CASRRAAYEQYF.

The chain employs TRBV5-4 and TRBJ1-1, with 8 bases that match TRBD1. Trimming took 3 bases from V and 0 from J; bases not matched to a gene: 4. From germline, CDR1 is SGHNT and CDR2 YYREEE (reference sequence). This CDR3 contains 15 residues. DNA for the CDR3: TGTGCCAGCAGCTCGCGACAGGGGATGAACACTGAAGCTTTCTTT. As protein: CASSSRQGMNTEAFF. Looking up the rest from reference TRBV5-4 and TRBJ1-1 gives the full variable domain: ETGVTQSPTHLIKTRGQQVTLRCSSQSGHNTVSWYQQALGQGPQFIFQYYREEENGRGNFPPRFSGLQFPNYSSELNVNALELDDSALYLCASSSRQGMNTEAFFGQGTRLTVV.

The DNA for the CDR3 is TGTGCCAGCAGGGGGGGAAGGGGACAGGGAGCTTTCTTT. Protein product: CASRGGRGQGAFF. The chain recombines TRBV27 with TRBJ1-1; the match to TRBD1 covers 9 bases. CDR3 length: 13 residues. Germline V lookup: CDR1 MNHEY, CDR2 SMNVEV (reference sequence). Germline trimming cut 6 bases from V and 10 bases from J; bases unmatched to any gene: 9.

The rearrangement uses TRBV19 and TRBJ1-5; D unresolved. V lost 7 bases, J lost 2 bases, and 12 bases lay in between. In germline, CDR1 is LNHDA, CDR2 SQIVND (reference sequence). The CDR3 contains 14 residues. The CDR3 coding sequence is TGTGCCAGTACCGTTACCCGGGGCAATCAGCCCCAGCATTTT. Amino acid sequence: CASTVTRGNQPQHF.